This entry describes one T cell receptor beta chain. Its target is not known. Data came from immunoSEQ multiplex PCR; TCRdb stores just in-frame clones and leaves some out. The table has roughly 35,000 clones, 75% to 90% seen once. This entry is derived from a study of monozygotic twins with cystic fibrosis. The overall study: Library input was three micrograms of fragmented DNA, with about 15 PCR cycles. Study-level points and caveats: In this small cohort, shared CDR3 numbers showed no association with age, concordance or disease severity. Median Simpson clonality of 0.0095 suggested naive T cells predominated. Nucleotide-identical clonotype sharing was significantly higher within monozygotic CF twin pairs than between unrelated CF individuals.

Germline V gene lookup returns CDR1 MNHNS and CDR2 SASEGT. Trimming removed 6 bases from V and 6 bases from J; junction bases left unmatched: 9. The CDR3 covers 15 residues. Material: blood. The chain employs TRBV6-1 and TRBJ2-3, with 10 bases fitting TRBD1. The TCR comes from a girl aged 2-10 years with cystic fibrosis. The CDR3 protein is CASSTGTGVPDTQYF. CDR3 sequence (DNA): TGTGCCAGCAGCACCGGGACAGGGGTCCCGGATACGCAGTATTTT.